This T cell receptor beta chain was retrieved from a study of blood T cell repertoires in COVID-19. Libraries were prepared by immunoSEQ multiplex PCR; TCRdb keeps only in-frame clonotypes and omits some of them. The sample includes 64,000 or so clones, roughly four fifths of them seen just once. Germline V gene sequence: CDR1 ENHRY, CDR2 SYGVKD. V was clipped by 0 bases and J by 4 bases; unmatched bases: 3. The CDR3 runs 15 residues. Sequenced input: peripheral blood. This clonotype was obtained from a human donor in a cohort sampled during active COVID-19. This sequence joins TRBV10-3 and TRBJ1-5; 7 bases align to TRBD1. The CDR3 region is CAISESTGQNQPQHF. The CDR3 DNA sequence: TGTGCCATCAGTGAGTCGACGGGACAGAATCAGCCCCAGCATTTT.